This note documents a single T cell receptor (beta chain) sequence. Its antigen is not yet known. No base qualities exist here, and no much larger clone lies one base off it. This CDR3 is also generated by other DNA sequences in the sample. Measured from the cysteine to the phenylalanine, the CDR3 is 13 residues long. The DNA shown is the 39-base CDR3, in frame from base 1. CDR1 and CDR2 are drawn from the germline V gene (reference sequence): LNHDA, SQIVND. V gives up 3 bases and J gives up 2 bases, and the segment between their germline ends measures 8 bases. The donors were healthy, HIV-negative adults with no recently reported acute infections or vaccinations. All donors were Caucasian adults living in Nashville, Tennessee, USA. CD4+ T cells were enriched through magnetic negative selection, after which naive cells were positively selected on CD45RA and the remaining negative fraction served as the memory subset. After blood collection by leukapheresis, PBMCs were isolated using Ficoll-Histopaque density gradient centrifugation and then cryopreserved in the vapor phase of liquid nitrogen. Purity and quantity of every magnetically sorted T cell population were checked by analytical flow cytometry. Each sorted fraction had its genomic DNA isolated and then quantified by UV absorbance on a Nanodrop 2000c.

Using the deep immunoSEQ assay, TCR CDR3 regions were amplified from genomic DNA by multiplex PCR. For each cell subset, the extracted genomic DNA was distributed evenly across all wells of several immunoSEQ 96-well plates, and each plate served as one replicate. For sorted subsets, each replicate PCR was loaded with 150 to 250 ng genomic DNA, equivalent to 30,000 or so T cell genomes. Purified libraries were quantified with a Qubit 3.0 fluorometer, sized on a Bioanalyzer 2100, and re-quantified with the KAPA Library Quantification kit. Every immunoSEQ 96-well plate was sequenced on a dedicated single-read 150-cycle Illumina NextSeq 550 flow cell. Under the source paper's analysis protocol: The immunoSEQ output contained only junctional sequences without quality scores, so filtering could not match that applied to full-length reads. To assign V/J genes and CDR3, sequences were annotated against IMGT germline references using PyIR, a Python wrapper for IgBLAST v1.9. Reads with weak V/J assignments (E-value above 1e-6), missing CDR3, stop codons, out-of-frame junctions, or ambiguous translated residues were removed. V3J clonotypes were defined as sequences sharing the same inferred V gene, J gene, and CDR3 amino acid sequence. To compute the percentage overlap between repertoires, the number of shared unique clonotypes was divided by the size of the smaller repertoire. Repertoire richness was assessed with RTK rarefaction, the Chao1 estimator, and Recon v2.1 estimates of unobserved clonotypes. For all TCRbeta clonotypes obtained by the gDNA method from several donors, generation probabilities were computed with OLGA. Held by TCRdb, this immuneACCESS table contains in-frame sequences only and omits some clones. Under half of the omission traces to an unresolved V gene where checked; the cause of the rest is unknown. Clone size and the V and J calls come from that table; the DNA yielded D and trimming. Here the sample has about 2.3 million clones; under 95% occur a single time. The ten most abundant clones make up around 0.4% of the sample.

These data belong to a study of shared clonotypes between healthy human individuals (dated by TCRdb to about 2020). Some background on the complete study: The cohort included three men and two women between 18 and 49 years of age. For each donor, CD4 naive and CD4 memory were each run on three plates, CD8 naive on two plates, and CD8 memory on one plate. Blood TCR repertoires of about 5 healthy adults were deeply sequenced to estimate repertoire size and the extent of clonotype sharing between individuals. Different laboratories and diverse techniques were used to prepare libraries and sequence TCR repertoires, to increase sequencing depth and limit assay-specific biases. Leukapheresis yielded between about 0.85 and 9 billion PBMCs per donor. General conclusions and limits of the study: Incomplete sequencing was indicated by rarefaction of sorted-subset datasets, despite the large sequencing depth. The small number of donors limited the genetic and exposure-history diversity represented. Higher generation probabilities were observed for clonotypes shared by all four sorted-subset donors than for non-shared clonotypes. About 5% of naive CD4, around 3.5% of naive CD8, approximately 2% of memory CD4, and around 0.42% of memory CD8 clonotypes were shared across a handful of donors. Estimated clonotype richness was generally larger for naive than for memory subsets. Pairwise subsampling led to the expectation that sequencing depth would affect the degree of clonotype sharing among donors. Sampling was limited to blood, and TCR repertoires in tissue likely differ from TCR repertoires in blood.

The receptor comes from a man aged 18 to 29 in good health. Some clones in this sample may be carry-over from other donors' samples. The sequence joins TRBV19 to TRBJ2-7, with the D segment identity uncertain. The specimen sequenced was naive CD4+ T cells from PBMCs. What this sample's cell subset or site label stands for: CD45RA+ positively selected. The sequenced DNA: TGTGCCAGTAGTATTGGCAGGACCTACGAGCAGTACTTC. Its protein is CASSIGRTYEQYF.